The following is a TCR beta chain sequence with its context. The clone's antigen remains unknown. No much larger clone exists at a distance of one base, and base qualities are not known. TCRdb lists the instrument as Illumina NovaSeq 6000. Using 5'RACE with constant-segment primers, TCRalpha and TCRbeta cDNA libraries were constructed, with sample barcodes and unique molecular identifiers added in the process. Trizol reagent was used to extract RNA from every sample. Library amplification was performed in two PCR steps, and a second sample barcode and Illumina TruSeq adapters were introduced in the second step. Sequencing of the libraries was done on an Illumina NovaSeq, producing 2 x 150 bp paired-end reads. The authors' pipeline ran thus. The reads were demultiplexed and collapsed into UMI-guided consensus sequences using migec v1.2.7. Using mixcr v2.1.11, UMI consensuses were aligned to TRA and TRB V and J templates and then assembled into clonotypes. A clonotype was counted as expanded or contracted only if both edgeR and NoisET called the change significant, with noise models trained on biological replicates. For edgeR calls, the cutoffs were a false discovery rate-adjusted p below 0.01 and a log2 fold-change threshold of 1. As an exploratory analysis of dynamics, max-normalized trajectories of the 1000 most abundant clonotypes were examined by PCA with hierarchical clustering. The CD4 or CD8 phenotype of responding clones was assigned using the separately sequenced CD4+ and CD8+ repertoires. TCRdb reprocessed the public reads (quality trimming at Q25 with fastp, clone calling with MiXCR) and kept in-frame beta chains. Merged by CDR3 protein, the rows form single entries marked with the most common genes and DNA. The V and J calls were not made by the authors but by TCRdb's processing. A total of some 40,000 distinct CDR3 sequences appear in this sample, 6.1% of them only once. The ten largest clonotypes hold under 0.95% of the sample.

Ficoll-Paque density gradient centrifugation was the method used to isolate PBMCs. This record comes from a study of T-cell memory formation after mild COVID-19 (dated by TCRdb to about 2021). About the study as a whole: TCR sequence clusters from the two donors were largely donor specific. In a couple of donors, T-cell clones that expanded and contracted after mild COVID-19 were followed by sequencing TCRalpha and TCRbeta repertoires longitudinally. The cohort comprised two young, previously healthy adult volunteers, one female and one male.

Spanning cysteine to phenylalanine, the CDR3 consists of 15 amino acids. The entry retains the CDR3 DNA only, 45 bases that are in frame from base 1. From V the trimming removes 4 bases and from J it removes 5 bases, while the gene matches leave 3 bases of the junction unaccounted for. CDR1 is given as LGHDT and CDR2 as YNNKEL, both from the germline V gene (reference sequence). Overall study outcomes, separate from this receptor: Contracting CD4+ clones were located mainly in the CM and EM memory subsets, whereas CD8+ clones were found to be enriched in EMRA. From day 15 to 85, contracting clones showed balanced CD4/CD8 phenotypes, whereas a second wave of clones that expanded from day 15 to 37 leaned towards CD4+. Some responding clones were detected in pre-infection memory, suggesting pre-existing cross-reactive memory T cells joined the SARS-CoV-2 response. SARS-CoV-2 specificity of the second-wave clones peaking on day 37 was not confirmed. The study covered only a couple of mild cases, and larger cohorts including severe cases with pre-infection samples were considered necessary.

Sequences were obtained from PBMCs or a T cell subset sorted from them (not recorded which). The origin of this receptor is an adult who had mild COVID-19 (a few samples of this study predate the infection). The sample titles of this study are shuffled in the database, so cell type and time point are left out. The chain uses TRBV3-1 and TRBJ2-1; 12 junctional bases match TRBD2. Here is the DNA: TGTGCCAGCAGCCCCTCTAGCGGGAGGGACAATGAGCAGTTCTTC. This codes for CASSPSSGRDNEQFF.